This T cell receptor beta chain originates from a study of Ad26.COV2.S vaccination and SARS-CoV-2 variants. Stated treatment: 15 to 20 received Ad26.COV2.S at low or high dose, single or two shots; 5 received placebo; per-sample allocation not given. Sampling happened 63 days after the first vaccine or placebo injection. An adult aged 18-55 years in Boston served as the donor. A note on this clone: The antigen is not known.

Assay: immunoSEQ multiplex PCR; the TCRdb copy retains only in-frame clones and omits some. The profile shows roughly 420,000 clones, around nine tenths of them singletons. V dropped 8 bases and J dropped 0 bases, with 16 bases sitting between them. Germline V gene data show CDR1 as LNHDA and CDR2 as SQIVND (reference sequence). The CDR3 is 15 amino acids. General study points: Vaccinated individuals (as opposed to placebo recipients) had higher spike-specific TCR breadth. Substantial response breadth was reportedly seen for spike-specific CD8+ and CD4+ T cells after vaccination.

The specimen was peripheral blood, collected in a trial of Ad26.COV2.S vaccine versus placebo. The J gene is TRBJ2-5, the V gene TRBV19; D call uncertain. The receptor was derived from a person between 18 and 65 years old who received the Ad26.COV2.S COVID-19 vaccine or a placebo. CDR3 sequence: CASSFSTQYQETQYF. CDR3 nucleotides: TGTGCCAGTTCGTTCTCTACACAGTACCAAGAGACCCAGTACTTC.